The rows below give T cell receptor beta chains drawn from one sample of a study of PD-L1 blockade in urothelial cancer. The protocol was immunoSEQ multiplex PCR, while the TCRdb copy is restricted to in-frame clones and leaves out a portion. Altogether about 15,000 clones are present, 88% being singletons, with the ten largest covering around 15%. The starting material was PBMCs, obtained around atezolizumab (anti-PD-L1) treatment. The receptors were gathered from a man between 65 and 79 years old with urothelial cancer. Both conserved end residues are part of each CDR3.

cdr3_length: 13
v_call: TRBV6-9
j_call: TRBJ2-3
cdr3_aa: CASSYLAPDTQYF

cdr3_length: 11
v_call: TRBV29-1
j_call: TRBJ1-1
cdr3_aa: CSTETTTEAFF

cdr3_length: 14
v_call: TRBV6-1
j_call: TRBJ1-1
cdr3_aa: CASSEFGSRDRAFF

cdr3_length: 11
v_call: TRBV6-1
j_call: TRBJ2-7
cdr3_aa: CASGQHYEQYF

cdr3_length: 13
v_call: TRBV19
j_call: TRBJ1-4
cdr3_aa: CATQTGDREKLFF

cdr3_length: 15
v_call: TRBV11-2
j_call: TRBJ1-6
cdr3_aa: CASSLGTGIFSPLHF

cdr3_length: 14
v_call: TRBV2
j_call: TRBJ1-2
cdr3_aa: CASSEALNRGGYTF

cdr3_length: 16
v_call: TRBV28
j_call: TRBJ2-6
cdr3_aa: CASSNTVPSGANVLTF

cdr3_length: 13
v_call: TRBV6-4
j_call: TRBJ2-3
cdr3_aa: CASSERGGDTQYF

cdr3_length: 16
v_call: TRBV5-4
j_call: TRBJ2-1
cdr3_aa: CASSSGQGKGNNEQFF

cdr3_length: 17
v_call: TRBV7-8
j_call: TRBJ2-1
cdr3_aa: CASSLVFGTGISDEQFF

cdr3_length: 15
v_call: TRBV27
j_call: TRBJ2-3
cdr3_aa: CAIKFTLGRADTQYF

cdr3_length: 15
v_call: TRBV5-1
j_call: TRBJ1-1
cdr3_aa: CASSLPPPGGTEAFF

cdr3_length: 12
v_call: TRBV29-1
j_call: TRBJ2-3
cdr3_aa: CSVELLTDTQYF

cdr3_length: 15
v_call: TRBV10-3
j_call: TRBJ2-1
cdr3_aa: CAISESGGGYNEQFF

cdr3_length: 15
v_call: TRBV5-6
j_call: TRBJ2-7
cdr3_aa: CASSLQGWGDYEQYF

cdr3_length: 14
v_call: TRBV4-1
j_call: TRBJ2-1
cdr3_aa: CASSPFTGGHEQFF

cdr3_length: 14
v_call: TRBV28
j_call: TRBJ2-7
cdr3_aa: CASSTPGQGYEQYF

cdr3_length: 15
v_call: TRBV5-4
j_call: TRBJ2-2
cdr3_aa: CASSFGTGNTGELFF

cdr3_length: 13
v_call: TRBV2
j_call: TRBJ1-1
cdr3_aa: CASSRQGVTEAFF

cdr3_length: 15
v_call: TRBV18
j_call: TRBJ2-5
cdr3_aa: CASSPIQGTQETQYF

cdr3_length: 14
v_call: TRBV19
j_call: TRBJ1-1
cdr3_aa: CASSRAQQNTEAFF

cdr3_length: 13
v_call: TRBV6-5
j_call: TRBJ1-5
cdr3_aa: CASSFDRGQPQHF

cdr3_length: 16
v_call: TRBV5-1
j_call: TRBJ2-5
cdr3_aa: CASSLAVGSNQETQYF

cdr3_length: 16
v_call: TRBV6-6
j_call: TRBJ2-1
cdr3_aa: CASNSQSGARVGEQFF

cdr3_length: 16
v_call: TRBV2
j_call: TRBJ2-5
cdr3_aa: CASSGGGGAGGETQYF

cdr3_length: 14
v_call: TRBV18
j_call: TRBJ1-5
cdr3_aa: CASSPGQKDQPQHF

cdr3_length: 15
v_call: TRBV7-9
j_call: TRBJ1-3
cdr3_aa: CASSLGGVLGNTIYF

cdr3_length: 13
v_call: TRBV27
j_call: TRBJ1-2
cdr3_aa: CASTSRQDYGYTF

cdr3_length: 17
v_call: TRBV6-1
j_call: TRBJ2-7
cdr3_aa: CASSEAQLGQGSYEQYF

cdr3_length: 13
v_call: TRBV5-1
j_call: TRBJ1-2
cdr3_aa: CASSLGGGYGYTF

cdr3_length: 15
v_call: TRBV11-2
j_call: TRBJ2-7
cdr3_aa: CASSLVQSPFYEQYF

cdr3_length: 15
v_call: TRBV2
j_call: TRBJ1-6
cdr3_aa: CASSRDRVGNSPLHF

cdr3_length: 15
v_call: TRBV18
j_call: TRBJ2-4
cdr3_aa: CASSQGSIAKNIQYF

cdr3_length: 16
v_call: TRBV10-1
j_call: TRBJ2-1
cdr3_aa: CASSPVAGALYNEQFF

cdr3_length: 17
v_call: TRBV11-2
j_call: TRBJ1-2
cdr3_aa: CASSFTGQGPLPYGYTF

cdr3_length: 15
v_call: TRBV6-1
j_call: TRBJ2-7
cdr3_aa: CASSETRGGLYEQYF

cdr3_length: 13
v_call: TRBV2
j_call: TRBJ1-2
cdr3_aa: CASTEQGTGSYTF

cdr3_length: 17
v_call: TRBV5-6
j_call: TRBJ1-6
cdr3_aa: CASSFRTGGSYNSPLHF

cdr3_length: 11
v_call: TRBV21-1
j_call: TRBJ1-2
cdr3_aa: CASSMLRGYTF

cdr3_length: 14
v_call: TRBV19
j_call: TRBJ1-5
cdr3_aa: CASSPTGGRQPQHF

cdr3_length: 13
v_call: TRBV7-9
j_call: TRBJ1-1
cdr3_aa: CASSLGRYTEAFF

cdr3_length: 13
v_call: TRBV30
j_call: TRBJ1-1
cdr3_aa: CAWGLLLNTEAFF

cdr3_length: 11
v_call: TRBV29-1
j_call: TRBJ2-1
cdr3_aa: CSVLRGNEQFF

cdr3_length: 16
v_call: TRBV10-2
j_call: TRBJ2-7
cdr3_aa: CASSDLTDRATYEQYF

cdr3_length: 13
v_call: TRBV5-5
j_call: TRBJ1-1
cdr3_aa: CASSLGGHTEAFF

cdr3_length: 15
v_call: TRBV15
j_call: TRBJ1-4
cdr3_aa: CATSRDRGTNEKLFF

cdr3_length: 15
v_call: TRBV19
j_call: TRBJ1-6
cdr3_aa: CASSIQGGRGSPLHF

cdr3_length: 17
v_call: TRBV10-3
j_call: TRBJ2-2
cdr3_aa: CAISESGDRLATGELFF

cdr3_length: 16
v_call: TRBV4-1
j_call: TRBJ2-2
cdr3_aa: CASSQESTFNTGELFF

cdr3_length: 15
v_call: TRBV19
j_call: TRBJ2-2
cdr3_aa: CASSITRTNTGELFF

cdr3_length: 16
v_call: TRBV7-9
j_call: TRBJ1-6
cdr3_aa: CASGTGELGHNSPLHF

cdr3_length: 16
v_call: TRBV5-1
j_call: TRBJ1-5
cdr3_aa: CASSLGPGQGIQPQHF

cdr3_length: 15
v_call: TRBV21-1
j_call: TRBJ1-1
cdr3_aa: CASSFFLGACTEAFF